The 9 T cell receptor beta chains listed next were all sequenced from one sample in a study of regulatory and conventional T cells in RAG deficiency (dated by TCRdb to 2016 to 2017). The library was generated by the immunoSEQ multiplex PCR assay. TCRdb re-hosts the immuneACCESS table, in-frame sequences only. Its copies lack some clones; in the studies checked, an unresolved V gene accounts for under half of them, and the cause for the rest is not known. The sample table holds about 46,000 clones, of which 85% to 90% were seen once. The leading ten clones occupy around 0.5% of the sample. Conventional CD4+ T cells were purified from blood as CD25-low CD127-high cells before genomic DNA extraction. These same records also appear under a second study, on regulatory T cells. The second investigation adds: For the multiplex PCR, 52 forward TRBV primers and 13 reverse TRBJ primers were used, and amplification bias was corrected with both assay-based and computational methods.

The sample was CD4+ effector T cells sorted from blood. These receptor sequences come from a human donor in good health.

The chain joins TRBV11-1 to TRBJ2-1, with D perhaps matching TRBD1 (6 bases). The CDR3 spans 15 residues. V gave up 4 bases and J gave up 5 bases, with 15 bases separating them. Germline lookup yields CDR1 SGHAT and CDR2 FQDESV (reference sequence). The CDR3 loop reads CASSYDRRPNNEQFF. In nucleotides, the CDR3 is TGTGCCAGCAGCTACGACAGGCGACCTAACAATGAGCAGTTCTTC.

The chain employs TRBV2 and TRBJ1-5, with TRBD1 matching over 8 bases. Germline V CDR1 and CDR2: SNHLY, FYNNEI. The CDR3 has 12 amino acids. V was clipped by 7 bases and J by 4 bases; unmatched bases: 0. CDR3 loop: CASNRGNQPQHF. The CDR3 DNA sequence: TGTGCCAGCAACAGGGGGAATCAGCCCCAGCATTTT.

The table lists this clone with a count of one. V and J are TRBV28 and TRBJ1-5; the match to TRBD1 covers 7 bases. Germline V gene lookup returns CDR1 MDHEN and CDR2 SYDVKM. This CDR3 is built from 14 residues. With V trimmed by 5 bases and J by 5 bases, 6 bases remained unmatched. CDR3 nucleotide sequence: TGTGCCAGCAGTCTCCAGGGGGAGGATCAGCCCCAGCATTTT. It yields the protein CASSLQGEDQPQHF.

The chain joins TRBV18 to TRBJ1-2; D remains ambiguous. CDR1 is KGHSH, CDR2 LQKENI, per germline. V lost 3 bases and J 3 bases, leaving 23 bases between the germline ends. CDR3 length equals 18 residues. The CDR3, as DNA: TGTGCCAGCTCACCTACCCCTAAAGGTCAATCCGACTACTATGGCTACACCTTC. This sequence encodes CASSPTPKGQSDYYGYTF.

This clone was counted a single time. This rearrangement joins TRBV6-5 to TRBJ2-1; 8 bases map to TRBD2. The CDR3 length is 15 residues. CDR1 is MNHEY and CDR2 is SVGAGI in the germline V gene. With V trimmed by 3 bases and J by 8 bases, 9 bases remained unmatched. CDR3 in DNA: TGTGCCAGCAGTTATCAGGAGCGGGAGTCTCATGAGCAGTTCTTC. Translating it yields CASSYQERESHEQFF.

The CDR3 region has the DNA TGCGCCAGCAGCCATGGGGGGTGGGCGGGCGAACCGACAGATACGCAGTATTTT. Encoded protein: CASSHGGWAGEPTDTQYF. The V and J genes are TRBV4-1 and TRBJ2-3, with D tentatively TRBD2 (6 bases). This CDR3 has 18 amino acids. V dropped 3 bases and J dropped 3 bases, with 22 bases sitting between them. Looked up from germline, CDR1 is MGHRA and CDR2 is YSYEKL.

The chain carries TRBV6-5 and TRBJ2-1, with 9 positions matching TRBD1. The germline gives CDR1 MNHEY, CDR2 SVGAGI. This CDR3 has 13 amino acids. V trimming: 6 bases; J trimming: 6 bases; junction bases outside the gene matches: 3. The CDR3 nucleotides are TGTGCCAGCAGGCGGACAGGGGTCAATGAGCAGTTCTTC. Translation gives CASRRTGVNEQFF.

This sequence joins TRBV5-1 and TRBJ2-4, with D perhaps TRBD1 (6 bases). Germline assignment: CDR1 SGHRS and CDR2 YFSETQ. The CDR3 is made up of 16 amino acids. The V and J ends lost 4 bases and 6 bases respectively, with 20 bases between them. Written as DNA, the CDR3 is TGCGCCAGCAGCCCTGGCCCAGGGGCGCAAGGAAACATTCAGTACTTC. Translating it yields CASSPGPGAQGNIQYF.

The genes are TRBV23-1 and TRBJ2-4; D ambiguous. TRBV23-1 is reported as an ORF; its role is uncertain. The CDR3 runs 13 residues. V was pared by 6 bases and J by 10 bases, with 16 bases between. The CDR3 loop is CASRFPLSKIQYF. Here the CDR3 DNA reads TGCGCCAGCAGGTTCCCTTTGTCGAAAATTCAGTACTTC.